This T cell receptor (beta chain) originates from a study of T cells in Graves' hyperthyroidism and ophthalmopathy. For the study at large: Peripheral blood was acquired at first diagnosis, ahead of any therapy whatsoever.

TCR beta CDR3 region amplification was performed from RNA transcripts. HTBI primers drove first-round RT-PCR of the TCR CDR3. TCRdb processed the multiplex PCR reads anew with MiXCR; each CDR3 protein has one entry. Of approximately 600,000 distinct CDR3 sequences in the sample, about 20% are singletons; the top ten hold 34%. Germline V lookup: CDR1 SNHLY, CDR2 FYNNEI. This CDR3 is built from 15 residues. V lost 1 base and J lost 2, with 9 bases in between. This clonotype was seen more than once but under ten times. For ophthalmopathy patients, the Clinical Activity Score was at least 3 and the NOSPECS grade at least 4; duration was under 3 months. Fresh peripheral blood, around 9.3 ml, was the source of the PBMCs.

Sequenced sample: blood. The gene calls are TRBV2 and TRBJ1-5; D uncertain. This sequence originates from a man aged 30 to 45 with Graves' ophthalmopathy. The CDR3: CASSEEGAGNQPQHF. The CDR3 coding sequence is TGTGCCAGCAGTGAAGAGGGAGCAGGCAATCAGCCCCAGCATTTT.